These T cell receptor beta chains were read from a single sample in a study of shared clonotypes between healthy human individuals. Method: immunoSEQ multiplex PCR; TCRdb's copy keeps in-frame clones and lacks some. The sample yields 2 million to 3 million clones, 93% seen once. Sequencing was done on a sample of naive CD4+ T cells from PBMCs. The receptors were sampled from a man between 18 and 35 years old in good health. Some clones in this sample may be carry-over from other donors' samples. The CDR3 runs from the conserved cysteine through the conserved F or W. The D gene is left open where the match is weak. Size is omitted from some rows. Given values are once, few, many or a class for expanded clones.

clone_size j_call d_call v_call cdr3_aa cdr3_nt
NA TRBJ2-3 TRBD2 TRBV5-4 CASRNGLARTDTQYF TGTGCCAGCAGGAACGGACTAGCCCGCACAGATACGCAGTATTTT
NA TRBJ2-1 TRBD2 TRBV27 CASSLRRLAGKEQFF TGTGCCAGCAGTTTACGTCGACTAGCGGGAAAGGAGCAGTTCTTC
NA TRBJ2-3 TRBD1 TRBV4-2 CASSDRDRTDTQYF TGTGCCAGCTCAGACAGGGATCGGACAGATACGCAGTATTTT
NA TRBJ1-2 NA TRBV7-9 CASSLAQGAGYTF TGTGCCAGCAGCTTAGCGCAAGGGGCTGGCTACACCTTC
NA TRBJ2-6 TRBD1 TRBV10-3 CAISAGQGASGANVLTF TGTGCCATCAGTGCGGGACAGGGGGCCTCTGGGGCCAACGTCCTGACTTTC
NA TRBJ2-5 TRBD1 TRBV5-1 CASSPGTVGFGETQYF TGCGCCAGCAGCCCAGGGACAGTGGGATTTGGAGAGACCCAGTACTTC
NA TRBJ1-1 NA TRBV29-1 CSAAGGAGPGSTEAFF TGCAGCGCCGCCGGGGGGGCAGGCCCAGGGAGCACTGAAGCTTTCTTT
NA TRBJ1-1 TRBD1 TRBV19 CASSTDRGLTEAFF TGTGCCAGTAGTACAGACAGGGGGTTGACTGAAGCTTTCTTT
NA TRBJ1-5 TRBD1 TRBV4-2 CASSQPGQLSNQPQHF TGTGCCAGCAGCCAACCGGGACAGCTAAGCAATCAGCCCCAGCATTTT
NA TRBJ2-3 NA TRBV13 CASSTRTGTDTQYF TGTGCCAGCAGCACCCGGACTGGAACAGATACGCAGTATTTT
NA TRBJ1-2 NA TRBV7-9 CASSLARVSNYGYTF TGTGCCAGCAGCTTAGCCAGGGTTTCTAACTATGGCTACACCTTC
NA TRBJ1-5 TRBD1 TRBV18 CASSPQGALGNQPQHF TGTGCCAGCTCACCCCAGGGGGCGCTCGGCAATCAGCCCCAGCATTTT
once TRBJ2-5 NA TRBV5-1 CASSLAAGETQYF TGCGCCAGCAGCTTGGCCGCTGGGGAGACCCAGTACTTC
NA TRBJ2-1 NA TRBV21-1 CASSIGTADNEQFF TGTGCCAGCAGTATCGGGACTGCTGACAATGAGCAGTTCTTC
NA TRBJ1-1 NA TRBV9 CASSVAGVGTEAFF TGTGCCAGCAGCGTAGCTGGAGTCGGGACTGAAGCTTTCTTT
NA TRBJ1-1 NA TRBV7-9 CASSFDRVNTEAFF TGTGCCAGCAGCTTTGACAGAGTGAACACTGAAGCTTTCTTT
NA TRBJ1-3 NA TRBV5-6 CASSLNGATGNTIYF TGTGCCAGCAGCTTGAACGGGGCTACTGGAAACACCATATATTTT
NA TRBJ2-1 TRBD2 TRBV13 CASSATSGSYEQFF TGTGCCAGCAGCGCGACTAGCGGGAGCTATGAGCAGTTCTTC
NA TRBJ1-2 NA TRBV6-1 CASSEASPASGYTF TGTGCCAGCAGTGAAGCGTCGCCTGCGAGTGGCTACACCTTC
NA TRBJ2-1 TRBD2 TRBV5-1 CASSLEGAGSYNEQFF TGCGCCAGCAGCTTGGAGGGAGCGGGATCCTACAATGAGCAGTTCTTC
NA TRBJ2-3 TRBD2 TRBV4-2 CASSPGLAGVGTQYF TGTGCCAGCAGCCCTGGACTAGCGGGAGTGGGTACGCAGTATTTT
NA TRBJ2-5 TRBD1 TRBV5-1 CASSLGSGTELQETQYF TGCGCCAGCAGCTTGGGGTCCGGGACAGAACTGCAAGAGACCCAGTACTTC
NA TRBJ2-4 TRBD1 TRBV30 CAWSAAGRGFDIQYF TGTGCCTGGAGCGCCGCCGGCAGGGGGTTTGACATTCAGTACTTC
NA TRBJ2-7 NA TRBV28 CASGTRGTDLSYEQYF TGTGCCAGCGGGACACGCGGGACAGACCTCTCCTACGAGCAGTACTTC
NA TRBJ2-1 TRBD2 TRBV4-2 CASSQDTREGNNEQFF TGTGCCAGCAGCCAAGATACCCGGGAGGGTAACAATGAGCAGTTCTTC
NA TRBJ2-4 NA TRBV7-9 CASSSPGSVGNIQYF TGTGCCAGCAGCTCCCCGGGGTCAGTCGGAAACATTCAGTACTTC
NA TRBJ1-1 NA TRBV10-3 CAISESRATEAFF TGTGCCATCAGTGAGTCCCGTGCCACTGAAGCTTTCTTT
NA TRBJ2-1 NA TRBV11-2 CASSQSASARNYNEQFF TGTGCCAGCAGCCAATCGGCTAGCGCCCGAAATTACAATGAGCAGTTCTTC
once TRBJ1-2 NA TRBV2 CASAPSGVYGYTF TGTGCCAGCGCCCCCTCAGGGGTCTATGGCTACACCTTC
NA TRBJ2-1 TRBD2 TRBV12-5 CASGRLAGLLQEQFF TGTGCTAGTGGGAGACTAGCGGGACTCCTCCAAGAGCAGTTCTTC
once TRBJ1-5 NA TRBV2 CASRQGDQPQHF TGTGCCAGCAGACAGGGCGATCAGCCCCAGCATTTT
once TRBJ2-2 NA TRBV29-1 CSVDYPSSANTGELFF TGCAGCGTTGATTACCCCAGTTCGGCAAACACCGGGGAGCTGTTTTTT
NA TRBJ2-3 TRBD2 TRBV7-3 CASSLAGGWDTQYF TGTGCCAGCAGCCTAGCGGGAGGGTGGGATACGCAGTATTTT
NA TRBJ2-1 TRBD1 TRBV7-2 CASSLGQGLNEQFF TGTGCCAGCAGCTTGGGACAGGGACTGAATGAGCAGTTCTTC
NA TRBJ2-1 NA TRBV7-3 CASSLKTMGGHSYNEQFF TGTGCCAGCAGCTTAAAAACGATGGGCGGTCACTCCTACAATGAGCAGTTCTTC
NA TRBJ2-2 NA TRBV9 CASSVSGSFTGELFF TGTGCCAGCAGCGTATCCGGGTCCTTCACCGGGGAGCTGTTTTTT
NA TRBJ1-5 NA TRBV7-9 CASSSQASGPQHF TGTGCCAGCAGCTCACAGGCTTCGGGACCCCAGCATTTT
once TRBJ2-7 NA TRBV5-1 CASSSAGYYEQYF TGCGCCAGCAGTTCGGCCGGCTACTACGAGCAGTACTTC
NA TRBJ1-2 NA TRBV18 CASSPTRVLGYGYTF TGTGCCAGCTCACCTACCAGGGTTTTGGGCTATGGCTACACCTTC
NA TRBJ1-5 NA TRBV5-4 CASSPSPLEGQPQHF TGTGCCAGCAGCCCGAGCCCGCTGGAAGGTCAGCCCCAGCATTTT
NA TRBJ2-1 TRBD2 TRBV2 CASSSSGSPTFGQFF TGTGCCAGCAGTAGTAGCGGGAGCCCTACCTTTGGGCAGTTCTTC
NA TRBJ1-2 NA TRBV5-1 CASSLGVAYSYGYTF TGCGCCAGCAGCTTGGGGGTCGCGTATTCCTATGGCTACACCTTC
NA TRBJ2-3 NA TRBV18 CASSPMAAQDTQYF TGTGCCAGCTCACCAATGGCGGCCCAAGATACGCAGTATTTT
NA TRBJ2-7 TRBD2 TRBV5-1 CASSLDAGGPYEQYF TGCGCCAGCAGCTTGGACGCGGGAGGGCCCTACGAGCAGTACTTC
NA TRBJ2-7 TRBD1 TRBV19 CATGQGYEQYF TGTGCCACGGGACAGGGATACGAGCAGTACTTC
NA TRBJ1-1 NA TRBV29-1 CSVETGTGGAFF TGCAGCGTTGAAACCGGGACTGGGGGGGCTTTCTTT
NA TRBJ1-2 NA TRBV30 CAWSVLSGLIYGYTF TGTGCCTGGAGTGTACTTTCGGGGCTGATCTATGGCTACACCTTC
NA TRBJ2-7 TRBD2 TRBV5-4 CASSSSGRASEQYF TGTGCCAGCAGCTCCAGCGGGAGAGCGAGCGAGCAGTACTTC
NA TRBJ2-3 TRBD2 TRBV4-2 CASSQGVAGEDTQYF TGTGCCAGCAGCCAAGGAGTAGCGGGAGAAGATACGCAGTATTTT
NA TRBJ2-5 TRBD2 TRBV28 CASSLSGGETQYF TGTGCCAGCAGTTTATCGGGGGGGGAGACCCAGTACTTC
once TRBJ1-2 TRBD1 TRBV7-8 CASSQGQGEGYTF TGTGCCAGCAGCCAGGGACAGGGAGAGGGCTACACCTTC
NA TRBJ1-5 NA TRBV2 CASSESHPNQPQHF TGTGCCAGCAGTGAAAGTCACCCCAATCAGCCCCAGCATTTT
once TRBJ2-1 TRBD2 TRBV5-6 CASSLGSRGRVDEQFF TGTGCCAGCAGCTTGGGCTCTCGCGGGAGGGTTGATGAGCAGTTCTTC
NA TRBJ2-5 NA TRBV9 CASSGGDQETQYF TGTGCCAGCAGCGGGGGAGACCAAGAGACCCAGTACTTC
NA TRBJ1-1 NA TRBV7-2 CASSLAGGATEAFF TGTGCCAGCAGCTTAGCGGGGGGGGCCACTGAAGCTTTCTTT
NA TRBJ1-3 NA TRBV7-2 CASSIGSSGNTIYF TGTGCCAGCAGCATCGGTAGCTCTGGAAACACCATATATTTT
NA TRBJ2-1 NA TRBV2 CASSEEAVNEQFF TGTGCCAGCAGTGAGGAAGCGGTTAATGAGCAGTTCTTC